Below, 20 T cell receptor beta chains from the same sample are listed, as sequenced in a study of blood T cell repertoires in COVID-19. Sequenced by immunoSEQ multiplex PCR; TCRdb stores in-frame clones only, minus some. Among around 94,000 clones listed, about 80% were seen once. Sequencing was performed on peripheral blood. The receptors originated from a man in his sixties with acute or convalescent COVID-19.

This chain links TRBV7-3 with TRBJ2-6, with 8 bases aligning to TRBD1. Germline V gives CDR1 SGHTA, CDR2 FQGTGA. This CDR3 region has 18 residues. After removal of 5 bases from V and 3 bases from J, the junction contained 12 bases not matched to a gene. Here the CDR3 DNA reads TGTGCCAGCAGCCCCCGCCCTCAGGGGGCGATTGGGGCCAACGTCCTGACTTTC. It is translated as CASSPRPQGAIGANVLTF.

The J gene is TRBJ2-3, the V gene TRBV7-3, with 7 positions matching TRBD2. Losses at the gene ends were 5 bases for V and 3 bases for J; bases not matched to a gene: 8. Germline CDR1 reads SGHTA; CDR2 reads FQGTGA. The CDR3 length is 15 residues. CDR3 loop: CASSPVGGETDTQYF. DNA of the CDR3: TGTGCCAGCAGCCCCGTGGGAGGGGAGACAGATACGCAGTATTTT.

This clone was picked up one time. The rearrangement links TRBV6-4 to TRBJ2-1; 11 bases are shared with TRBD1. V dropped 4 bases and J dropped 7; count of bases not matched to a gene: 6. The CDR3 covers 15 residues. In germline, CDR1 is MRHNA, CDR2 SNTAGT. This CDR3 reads CASSAGQGAQNEQFF. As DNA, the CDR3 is TGTGCCAGCAGTGCCGGACAGGGGGCGCAAAATGAGCAGTTCTTC.

The CDR3 sequence is CASRSQGINEKLFF. DNA for the CDR3: TGTGCCAGCAGGTCCCAGGGGATTAATGAAAAACTGTTTTTT. The rearrangement links TRBV2 to TRBJ1-4; tentative D call: TRBD1 (6 bases). Germline CDR1 is SNHLY and CDR2 is FYNNEI. Deletions cut 6 bases from V and 4 bases from J, with 12 bases between. This CDR3 has 14 residues.

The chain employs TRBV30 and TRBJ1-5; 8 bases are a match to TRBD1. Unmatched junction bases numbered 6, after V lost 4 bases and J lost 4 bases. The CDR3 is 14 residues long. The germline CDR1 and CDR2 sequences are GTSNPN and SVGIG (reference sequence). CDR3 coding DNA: TGTGCCTGGAATGGACAGGGCGTGAATCAGCCCCAGCATTTT. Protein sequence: CAWNGQGVNQPQHF.

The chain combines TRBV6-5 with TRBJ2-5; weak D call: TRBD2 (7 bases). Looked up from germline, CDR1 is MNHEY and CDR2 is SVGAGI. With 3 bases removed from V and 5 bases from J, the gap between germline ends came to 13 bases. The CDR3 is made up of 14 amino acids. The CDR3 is CASSYRGARETQYF. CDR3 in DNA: TGTGCCAGCAGTTATCGGGGGGCCAGGGAGACCCAGTACTTC.

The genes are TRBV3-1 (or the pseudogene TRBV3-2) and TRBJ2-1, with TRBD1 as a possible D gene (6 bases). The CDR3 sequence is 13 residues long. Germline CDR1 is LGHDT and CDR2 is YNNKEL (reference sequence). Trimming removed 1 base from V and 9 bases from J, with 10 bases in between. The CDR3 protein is CASSQGTGREQFF. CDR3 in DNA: TGTGCCAGCAGCCAAGGCACAGGGCGTGAGCAGTTCTTC.

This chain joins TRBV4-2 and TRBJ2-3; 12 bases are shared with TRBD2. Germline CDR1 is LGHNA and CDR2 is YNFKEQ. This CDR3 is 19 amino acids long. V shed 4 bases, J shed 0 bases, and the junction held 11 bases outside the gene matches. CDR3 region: CASSRGLAGSGMSTDTQYF. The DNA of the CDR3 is TGTGCCAGCAGCCGCGGACTAGCGGGGTCAGGAATGAGCACAGATACGCAGTATTTT.

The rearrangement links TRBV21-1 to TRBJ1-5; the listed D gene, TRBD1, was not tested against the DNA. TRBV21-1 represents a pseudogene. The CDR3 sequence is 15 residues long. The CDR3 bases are TGTGCCAGCAGCACGGACAGGGGGCGGAATCAGCCCCAGCATTTT. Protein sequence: CASSTDRGRNQPQHF.

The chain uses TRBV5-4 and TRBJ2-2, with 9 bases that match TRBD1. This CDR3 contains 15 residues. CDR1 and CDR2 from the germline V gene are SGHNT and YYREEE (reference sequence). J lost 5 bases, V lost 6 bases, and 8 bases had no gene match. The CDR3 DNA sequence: TGTGCCAGCAAAAAAACAGGGGGCAGGACCGGGGAGCTGTTTTTT. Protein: CASKKTGGRTGELFF.

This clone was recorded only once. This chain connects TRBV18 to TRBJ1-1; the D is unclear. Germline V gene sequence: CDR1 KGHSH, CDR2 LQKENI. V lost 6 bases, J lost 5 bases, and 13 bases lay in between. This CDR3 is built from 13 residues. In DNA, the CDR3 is TGTGCCAGCTCTACGATTGGGCGTACTGAAGCTTTCTTT. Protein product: CASSTIGRTEAFF.

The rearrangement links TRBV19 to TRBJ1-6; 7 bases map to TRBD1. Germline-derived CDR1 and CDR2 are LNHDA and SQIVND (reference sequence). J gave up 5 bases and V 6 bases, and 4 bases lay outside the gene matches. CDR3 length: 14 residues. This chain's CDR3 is CASRVTGNNSPLHF. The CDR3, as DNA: TGTGCCAGTAGGGTGACAGGGAATAATTCACCCCTCCACTTT.

The CDR3 DNA reads TGCGCCAGCAGCCTCCGGGACAGTTCGTCCGTTGGAAACACCATATATTTT. Its protein is CASSLRDSSSVGNTIYF. J is TRBJ1-3 and V is TRBV4-1; TRBD1 matches 7 bases. This CDR3 is 17 amino acids long. After removal of 4 bases from V and 3 bases from J, the junction contained 12 bases not matched to a gene. Germline assignment: CDR1 MGHRA and CDR2 YSYEKL.

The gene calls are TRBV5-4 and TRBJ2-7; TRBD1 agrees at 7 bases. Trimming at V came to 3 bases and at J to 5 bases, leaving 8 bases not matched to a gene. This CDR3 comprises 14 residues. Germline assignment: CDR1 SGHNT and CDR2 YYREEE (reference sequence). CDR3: CASSYGQDRNEQYF. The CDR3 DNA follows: TGTGCCAGCAGCTACGGACAGGACAGGAACGAGCAGTACTTC.

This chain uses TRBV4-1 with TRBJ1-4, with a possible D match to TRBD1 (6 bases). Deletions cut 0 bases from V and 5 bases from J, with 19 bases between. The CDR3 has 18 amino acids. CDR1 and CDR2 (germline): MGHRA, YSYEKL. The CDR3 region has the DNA TGCGCCAGCAGCCAAGAAGCAAATGCGGCAGGGGCCAATGAAAAACTGTTTTTT. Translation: CASSQEANAAGANEKLFF.

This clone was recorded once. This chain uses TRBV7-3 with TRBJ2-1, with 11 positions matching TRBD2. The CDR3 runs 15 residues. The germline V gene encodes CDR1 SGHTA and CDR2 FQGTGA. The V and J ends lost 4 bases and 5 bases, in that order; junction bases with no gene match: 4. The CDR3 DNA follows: TGTGCCAGCAGCTCGGGGACTAGCGGCCACAATGAGCAGTTCTTC. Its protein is CASSSGTSGHNEQFF.

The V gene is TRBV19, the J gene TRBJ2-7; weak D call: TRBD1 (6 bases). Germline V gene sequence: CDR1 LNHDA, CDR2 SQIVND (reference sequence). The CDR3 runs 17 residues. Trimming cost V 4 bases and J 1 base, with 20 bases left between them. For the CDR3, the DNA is TGTGCCAGTAGTACCCGGACAGTTTCGGGCAGGTCCTACGAGCAGTACTTC. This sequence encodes CASSTRTVSGRSYEQYF.

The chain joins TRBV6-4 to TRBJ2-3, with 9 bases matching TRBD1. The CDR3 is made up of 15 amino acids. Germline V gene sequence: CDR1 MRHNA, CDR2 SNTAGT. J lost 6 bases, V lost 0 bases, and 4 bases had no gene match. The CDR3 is CASSDSGTGRDTQYF. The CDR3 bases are TGTGCCAGCAGTGACTCGGGGACAGGGCGCGATACGCAGTATTTT.

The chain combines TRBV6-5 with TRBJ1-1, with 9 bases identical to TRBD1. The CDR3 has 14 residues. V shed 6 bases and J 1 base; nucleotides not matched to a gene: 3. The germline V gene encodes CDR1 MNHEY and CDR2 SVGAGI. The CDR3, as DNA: TGTGCCAGCAGGGAGACAGGGGGGAACACTGAAGCTTTCTTT. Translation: CASRETGGNTEAFF.

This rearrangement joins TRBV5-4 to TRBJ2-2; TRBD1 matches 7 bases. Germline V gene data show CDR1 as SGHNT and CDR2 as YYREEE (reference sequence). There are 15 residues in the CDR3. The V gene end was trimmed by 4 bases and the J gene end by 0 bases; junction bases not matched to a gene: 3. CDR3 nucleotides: TGTGCCAGCAGCCCGGGACAGTCGAACACCGGGGAGCTGTTTTTT. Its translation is CASSPGQSNTGELFF.